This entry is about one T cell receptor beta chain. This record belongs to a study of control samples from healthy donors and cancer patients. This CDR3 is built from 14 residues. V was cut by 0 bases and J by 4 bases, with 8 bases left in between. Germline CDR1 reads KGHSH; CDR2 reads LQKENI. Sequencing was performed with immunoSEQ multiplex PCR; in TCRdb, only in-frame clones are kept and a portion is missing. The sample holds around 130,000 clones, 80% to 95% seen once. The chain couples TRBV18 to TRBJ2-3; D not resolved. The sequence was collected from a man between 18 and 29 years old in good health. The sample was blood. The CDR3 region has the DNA TGTGCCAGCTCACCACCTACTCCGGCAGATACGCAGTATTTT. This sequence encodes CASSPPTPADTQYF.